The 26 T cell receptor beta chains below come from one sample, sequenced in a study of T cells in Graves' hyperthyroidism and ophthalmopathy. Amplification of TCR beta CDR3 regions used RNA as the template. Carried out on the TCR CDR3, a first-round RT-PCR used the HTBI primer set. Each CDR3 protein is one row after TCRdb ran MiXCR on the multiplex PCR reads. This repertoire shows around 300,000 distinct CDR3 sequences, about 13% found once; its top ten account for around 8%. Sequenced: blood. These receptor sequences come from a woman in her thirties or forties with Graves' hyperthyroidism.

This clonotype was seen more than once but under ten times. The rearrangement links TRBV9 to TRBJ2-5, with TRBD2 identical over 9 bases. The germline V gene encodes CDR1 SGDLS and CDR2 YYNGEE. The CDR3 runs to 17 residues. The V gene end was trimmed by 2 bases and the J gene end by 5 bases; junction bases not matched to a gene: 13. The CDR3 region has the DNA TGTGCCAGCAGCGTGGAAAGCGGGAGGCCCGCTGGGGAGACCCAGTACTTC. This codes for CASSVESGRPAGETQYF.

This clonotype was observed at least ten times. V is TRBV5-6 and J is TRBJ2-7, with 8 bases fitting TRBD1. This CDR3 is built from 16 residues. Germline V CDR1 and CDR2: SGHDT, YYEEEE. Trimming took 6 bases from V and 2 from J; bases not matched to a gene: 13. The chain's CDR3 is CASIPQGASSAYEQYF. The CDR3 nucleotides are TGTGCCAGCATCCCCCAGGGGGCTTCGTCCGCCTACGAGCAGTACTTC.

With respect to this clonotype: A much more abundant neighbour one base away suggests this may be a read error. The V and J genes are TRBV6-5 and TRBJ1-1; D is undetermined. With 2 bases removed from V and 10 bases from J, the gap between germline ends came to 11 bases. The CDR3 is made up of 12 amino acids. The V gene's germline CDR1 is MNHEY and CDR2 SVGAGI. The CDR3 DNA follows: TGTGCCAGCAGTTACGGGAGAGATGGAGCTTTCTTT. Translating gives CASSYGRDGAFF.

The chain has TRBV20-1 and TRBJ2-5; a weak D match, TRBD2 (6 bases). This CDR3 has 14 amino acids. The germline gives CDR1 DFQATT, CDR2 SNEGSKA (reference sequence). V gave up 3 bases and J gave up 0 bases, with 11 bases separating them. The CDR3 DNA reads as TGCAGTGCTAGCCCCAGGGACTACCAAGAGACCCAGTACTTC. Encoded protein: CSASPRDYQETQYF.

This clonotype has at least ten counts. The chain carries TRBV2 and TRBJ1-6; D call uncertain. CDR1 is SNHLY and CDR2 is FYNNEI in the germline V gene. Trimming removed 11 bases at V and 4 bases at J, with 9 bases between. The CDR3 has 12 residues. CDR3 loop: CASERYNSPLHF. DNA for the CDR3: TGTGCCTCTGAGCGATATAATTCACCCCTCCACTTT.

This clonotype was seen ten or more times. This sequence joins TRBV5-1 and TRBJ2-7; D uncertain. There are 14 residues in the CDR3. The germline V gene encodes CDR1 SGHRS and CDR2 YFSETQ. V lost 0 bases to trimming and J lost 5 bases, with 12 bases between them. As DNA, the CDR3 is TGCGCCAGCAGCTTGGAATGGCATGGGGACGAGCAGTACTTC. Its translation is CASSLEWHGDEQYF.

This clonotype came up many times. The CDR3 DNA reads TGTGCCAGCAGTTTAAGGGGTGCACACGGGGAGCTGTTTTTT. It yields the protein CASSLRGAHGELFF. This chain uses TRBV27 with TRBJ2-2; D is perhaps TRBD1 (5 bases). The germline V gene encodes CDR1 MNHEY and CDR2 SMNVEV (reference sequence). The CDR3 loop spans 14 amino acids. V was cut by 2 bases and J by 7 bases, with 11 bases left in between.

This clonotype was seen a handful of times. The CDR3 loop is CASSNRDRGGSPLHF. DNA of the CDR3: TGTGCCAGCAGCAACCGGGACAGGGGGGGTTCACCCCTCCACTTT. V is TRBV7-9 and J is TRBJ1-6, with 11 bases fitting TRBD1. This CDR3 is built from 15 residues. Germline V gene lookup returns CDR1 SEHNR and CDR2 FQNEAQ (reference sequence). V lost 5 bases, J lost 9 bases, and 6 bases stayed unmatched.

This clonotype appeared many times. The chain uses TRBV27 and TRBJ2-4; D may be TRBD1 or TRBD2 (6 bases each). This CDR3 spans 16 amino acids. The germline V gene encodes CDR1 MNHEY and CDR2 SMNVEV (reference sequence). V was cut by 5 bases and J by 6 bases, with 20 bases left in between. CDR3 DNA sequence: TGTGCCAGCAGTCCGCGGGAATTGGGGACACGAAACATTCAGTACTTC. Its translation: CASSPRELGTRNIQYF.

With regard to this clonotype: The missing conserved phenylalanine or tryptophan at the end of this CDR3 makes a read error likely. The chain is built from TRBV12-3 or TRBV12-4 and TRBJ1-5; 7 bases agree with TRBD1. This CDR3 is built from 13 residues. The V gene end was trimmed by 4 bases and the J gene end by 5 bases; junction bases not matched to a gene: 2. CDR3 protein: CASSYRGHQPQHV. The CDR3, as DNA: TGTGCCAGCAGTTACAGGGGACATCAGCCCCAGCATGTT.

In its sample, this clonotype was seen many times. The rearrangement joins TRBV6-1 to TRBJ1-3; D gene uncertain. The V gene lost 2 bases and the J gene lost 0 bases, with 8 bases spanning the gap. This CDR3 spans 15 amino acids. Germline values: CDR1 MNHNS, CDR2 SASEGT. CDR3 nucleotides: TGTGCCAGCAGTGAATGGTCGAACTCTGGAAACACCATATATTTT. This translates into CASSEWSNSGNTIYF.

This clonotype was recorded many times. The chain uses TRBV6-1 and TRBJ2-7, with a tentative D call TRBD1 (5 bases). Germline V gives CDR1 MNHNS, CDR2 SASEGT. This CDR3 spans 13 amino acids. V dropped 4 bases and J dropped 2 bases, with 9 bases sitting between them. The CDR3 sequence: CASSGPGTYEQYF. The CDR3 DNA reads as TGTGCCAGCAGTGGACCAGGGACCTACGAGCAGTACTTC.

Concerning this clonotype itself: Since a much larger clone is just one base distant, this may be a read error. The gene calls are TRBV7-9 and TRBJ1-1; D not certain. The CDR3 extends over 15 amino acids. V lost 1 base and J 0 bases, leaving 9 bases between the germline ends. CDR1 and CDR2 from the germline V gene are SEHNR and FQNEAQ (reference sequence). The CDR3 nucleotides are TGTGCCAGCAGCTTAGTGGTCAGCATGAACACTGAAGCTTTCTTT. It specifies CASSLVVSMNTEAFF.

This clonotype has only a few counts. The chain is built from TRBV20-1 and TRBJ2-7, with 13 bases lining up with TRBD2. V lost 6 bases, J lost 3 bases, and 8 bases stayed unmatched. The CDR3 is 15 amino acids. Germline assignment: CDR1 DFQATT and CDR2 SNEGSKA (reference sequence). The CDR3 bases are TGCAGTGCCCGGACTAGCGGGAGATCTGACTACGAGCAGTACTTC. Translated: CSARTSGRSDYEQYF.

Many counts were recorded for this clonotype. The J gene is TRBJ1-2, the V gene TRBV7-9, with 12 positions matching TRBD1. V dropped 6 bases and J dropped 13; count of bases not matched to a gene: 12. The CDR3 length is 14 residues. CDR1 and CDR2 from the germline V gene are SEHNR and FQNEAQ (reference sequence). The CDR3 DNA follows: TGTGCCAGCAGTCCAAATCCGGGACAGGGGGCGGTCACCTTC. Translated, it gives CASSPNPGQGAVTF.

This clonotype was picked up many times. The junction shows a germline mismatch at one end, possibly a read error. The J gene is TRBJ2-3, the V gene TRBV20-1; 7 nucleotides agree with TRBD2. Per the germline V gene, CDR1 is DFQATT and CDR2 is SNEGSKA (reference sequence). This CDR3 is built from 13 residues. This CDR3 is CSAMLTSKDTQYF. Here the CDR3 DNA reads TGCAGTGCTATGTTGACTAGCAAAGATACGCAGTATTTT.

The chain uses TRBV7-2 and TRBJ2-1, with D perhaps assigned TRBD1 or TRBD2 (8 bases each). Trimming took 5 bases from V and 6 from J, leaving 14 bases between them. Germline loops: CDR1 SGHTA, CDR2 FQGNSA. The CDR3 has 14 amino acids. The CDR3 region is CASSISGTGNEQFF. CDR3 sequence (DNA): TGTGCCAGCAGCATTAGCGGGACAGGCAATGAGCAGTTCTTC.

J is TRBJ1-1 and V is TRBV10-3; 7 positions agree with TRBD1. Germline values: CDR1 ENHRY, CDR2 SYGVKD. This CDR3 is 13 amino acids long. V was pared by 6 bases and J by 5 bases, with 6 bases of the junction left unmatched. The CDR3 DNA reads TGTGCCATCAGGACCGGGACAGAGACTGAAGCTTTCTTT. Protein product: CAIRTGTETEAFF.

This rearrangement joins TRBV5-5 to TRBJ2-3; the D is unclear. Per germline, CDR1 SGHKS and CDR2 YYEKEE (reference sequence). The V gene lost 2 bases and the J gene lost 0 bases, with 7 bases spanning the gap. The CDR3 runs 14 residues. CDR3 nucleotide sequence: TGTGCCAGCAGCTTCCGGCTAAGCACAGATACGCAGTATTTT. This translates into CASSFRLSTDTQYF.

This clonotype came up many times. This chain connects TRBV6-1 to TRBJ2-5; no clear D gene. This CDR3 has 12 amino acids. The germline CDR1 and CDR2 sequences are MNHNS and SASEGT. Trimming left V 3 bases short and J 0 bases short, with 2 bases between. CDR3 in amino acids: CASSEYQETQYF. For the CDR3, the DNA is TGTGCCAGCAGTGAGTACCAAGAGACCCAGTACTTC.

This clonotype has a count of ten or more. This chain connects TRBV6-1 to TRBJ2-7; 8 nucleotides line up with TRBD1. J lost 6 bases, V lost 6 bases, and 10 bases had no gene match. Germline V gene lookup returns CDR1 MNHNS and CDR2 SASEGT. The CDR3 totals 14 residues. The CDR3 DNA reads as TGTGCCAGCAGATCACCCGGACAGGGTATCGAGCAGTACTTC. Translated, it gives CASRSPGQGIEQYF.

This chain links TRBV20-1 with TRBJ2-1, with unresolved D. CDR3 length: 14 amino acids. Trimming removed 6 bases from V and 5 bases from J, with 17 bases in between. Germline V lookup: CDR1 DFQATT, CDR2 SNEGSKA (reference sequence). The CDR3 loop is CSAPSWRGDNEQFF. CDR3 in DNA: TGCAGTGCCCCGTCCTGGCGTGGGGACAATGAGCAGTTCTTC.

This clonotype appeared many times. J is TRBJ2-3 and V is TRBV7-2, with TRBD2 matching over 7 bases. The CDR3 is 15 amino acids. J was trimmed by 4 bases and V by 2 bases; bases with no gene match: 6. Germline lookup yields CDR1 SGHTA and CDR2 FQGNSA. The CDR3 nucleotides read TGTGCCAGCAGCTTATTTGCGGGAGCGGCAGATACGCAGTATTTT. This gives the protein CASSLFAGAADTQYF. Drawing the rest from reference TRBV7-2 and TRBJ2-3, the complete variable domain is GAGVSQSPSNKVTEKGKDVELRCDPISGHTALYWYRQSLGQGLEFLIYFQGNSAPDKSGLPSDRFSAERTGGSVSTLTIQRTQQEDSAVYLCASSLFAGAADTQYFGPGTRLTVL.

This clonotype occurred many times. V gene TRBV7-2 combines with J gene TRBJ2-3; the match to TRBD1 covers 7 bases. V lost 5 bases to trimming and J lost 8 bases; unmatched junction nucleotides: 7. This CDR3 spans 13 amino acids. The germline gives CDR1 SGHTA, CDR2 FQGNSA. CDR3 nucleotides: TGTGCCAGCAGCCCCAGACAGGGTAGTACGCAGTATTTT. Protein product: CASSPRQGSTQYF.

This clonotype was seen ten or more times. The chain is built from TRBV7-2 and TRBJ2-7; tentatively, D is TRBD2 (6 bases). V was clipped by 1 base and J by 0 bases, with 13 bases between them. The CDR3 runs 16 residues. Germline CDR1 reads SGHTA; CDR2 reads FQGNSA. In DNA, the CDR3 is TGTGCCAGCAGCTTAGACGGGACTTCCAGCTCCTACGAGCAGTACTTC. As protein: CASSLDGTSSSYEQYF.

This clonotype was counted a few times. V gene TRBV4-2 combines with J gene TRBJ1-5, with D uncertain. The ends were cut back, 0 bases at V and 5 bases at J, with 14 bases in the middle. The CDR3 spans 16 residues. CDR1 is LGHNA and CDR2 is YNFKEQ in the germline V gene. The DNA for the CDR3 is TGTGCCAGCAGCCAAGAGCCCTCCGGCAACCATCAGCCCCAGCATTTT. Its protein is CASSQEPSGNHQPQHF.